The present T cell receptor beta chain was sequenced within a study of OX40 agonist ivuxolimab in advanced cancers. This table comes from immunoSEQ multiplex PCR, and its TCRdb copy is limited to in-frame clones, with some not included. The table shows some 57,000 clones, with 90% occurring only once. The germline V gene has CDR1 SGHRS and CDR2 YFSETQ. V lost 1 base and J 4 bases, leaving 11 bases between the germline ends. This CDR3 has 15 amino acids. The clonotype was recovered from an adult with an advanced solid tumor such as melanoma, head and neck, liver or kidney cancer. The material was CD4+ or CD8+ T cells sorted from blood, obtained in a trial of the OX40 agonist ivuxolimab. V and J are TRBV5-1 and TRBJ2-2; D is ambiguous. In nucleotides, the CDR3 is TGCGCCAGCAGCTTGTCAGGTGGTGTCACCGGGGAGCTGTTTTTT. Translating it yields CASSLSGGVTGELFF.